These 19 T cell receptor beta chains originate from one sample sequenced in a study of OX40 agonist ivuxolimab in advanced cancers. Receptor libraries were prepared by the immunoSEQ multiplex PCR assay. TCRdb holds this immuneACCESS table with in-frame rearrangements only. Some clones are missing; in checked studies, unresolved V genes explain under half, and the rest has no known cause. The sample table shows 55,000 to 80,000 clones, and around 90% are seen once. The ten largest clones represent about 5% of the sample. The sample consisted of CD4+ or CD8+ T cells sorted from blood, taken in a trial of the OX40 agonist ivuxolimab. All receptors come from an adult with an advanced solid tumor such as melanoma, head and neck, liver or kidney cancer.

The J gene is TRBJ1-4, the V gene TRBV4-1; D unresolved. CDR1 is MGHRA, CDR2 YSYEKL, per germline. CDR3 length: 15 amino acids. V gave up 1 base and J gave up 8 bases, with 14 bases separating them. The CDR3 DNA follows: TGCGCCAGCAGCCAAGGGAGGGTAGGAAGGGAAAAACTGTTTTTT. Translated: CASSQGRVGREKLFF.

The chain is built from TRBV18 and TRBJ2-5; D is perhaps TRBD2 (6 bases). This CDR3 spans 15 amino acids. Germline loops: CDR1 KGHSH, CDR2 LQKENI. V lost 6 bases and J 5 bases, leaving 19 bases between the germline ends. The chain's CDR3 is CASSLRRTTEETQYF. DNA for the CDR3: TGTGCCAGCTCCCTGAGGCGGACTACCGAGGAGACCCAGTACTTC.

This clone has only one observation. The chain employs TRBV4-2 and TRBJ1-6; the D gene is possibly TRBD1 (5 bases). The V end was cut by 0 bases, the J end by 7 bases, with 13 bases between. The CDR3 length is 16 residues. Germline V gene lookup returns CDR1 LGHNA and CDR2 YNFKEQ. CDR3 amino acids: CASSQDVQGVNSPLHF. The CDR3 DNA reads TGTGCCAGCAGCCAAGATGTTCAGGGTGTCAATTCACCCCTCCACTTT.

V usage is TRBV28 and J usage is TRBJ2-7; TRBD1 agrees at 10 bases. V trimming: 6 bases; J trimming: 3 bases; junction bases outside the gene matches: 5. The CDR3 has 14 residues. CDR1 MDHEN and CDR2 SYDVKM come from the germline V gene. The CDR3 DNA follows: TGTGCCAGCAGACGACAGGGGGCGAACTACGAGCAGTACTTC. This codes for CASRRQGANYEQYF.

J is TRBJ1-2 and V is TRBV30; D possibly corresponds to TRBD1 (6 bases). Between the trimmed V and J ends, which lost 4 bases and 4 bases, there was a span of 16 bases. Germline assignment: CDR1 GTSNPN and CDR2 SVGIG (reference sequence). CDR3 size: 14 residues. The CDR3 here is CAWTAQGIAYGYTF. CDR3 nucleotide sequence: TGTGCCTGGACCGCGCAGGGGATAGCCTATGGCTACACCTTC.

The J gene is TRBJ1-2, the V gene TRBV10-3, with 7 bases fitting TRBD1. Per germline, CDR1 ENHRY and CDR2 SYGVKD. The V segment lost 10 bases and the J segment 2 bases; nucleotides outside the gene matches: 7. The length of the CDR3 is 13 residues. As DNA, the CDR3 is TGTGCCACCTCCGGACAGGCCAACTATGGCTACACCTTC. Its protein is CATSGQANYGYTF.

This chain joins TRBV29-1 and TRBJ2-3; 8 positions agree with TRBD1. Germline-derived CDR1 and CDR2 are SQVTM and ANQGSEA. J gave up 3 bases and V 1 base, and 6 bases lay outside the gene matches. The CDR3 contains 15 residues. CDR3 bases: TGCAGCGTTGAAGGACAGGGGTTGCGTACAGATACGCAGTATTTT. Amino acids: CSVEGQGLRTDTQYF.

DNA of the CDR3: TGCGCCAGCAGCCTGACCGTGAACACTGAAGCTTTCTTT. It codes for CASSLTVNTEAFF. V usage is TRBV5-1 and J usage is TRBJ1-1, with no clear D. This CDR3 comprises 13 residues. In germline, CDR1 is SGHRS, CDR2 YFSETQ. V shed 4 bases and J shed 0 bases, with 7 bases lying between them.

V usage is TRBV10-3 and J usage is TRBJ1-4; the D gene is possibly TRBD1 (5 bases). Germline V CDR1 and CDR2: ENHRY, SYGVKD. Trimming took 10 bases from V and 3 from J, leaving 24 bases between them. This CDR3 region has 17 residues. The CDR3 spells CATKTDPKPYSNEKLFF. CDR3 DNA sequence: TGTGCCACAAAGACAGATCCGAAACCCTATTCTAATGAAAAACTGTTTTTT.

The gene calls are TRBV9 and TRBJ2-1; D possibly corresponds to TRBD2 (5 bases). Germline V gene data show CDR1 as SGDLS and CDR2 as YYNGEE. The CDR3 loop spans 17 amino acids. Trimming cost V 1 base and J 6 bases, with 20 bases left between them. This CDR3 reads CASSVWSQDLPFNEQFF. CDR3 coding DNA: TGTGCCAGCAGCGTATGGAGTCAGGACTTGCCATTCAATGAGCAGTTCTTC.

The J gene is TRBJ2-3, the V gene TRBV20-1; D uncertain. V was pared by 2 bases and J by 4 bases, with 4 bases between. The CDR3 loop spans 11 amino acids. CDR1 and CDR2 from the germline V gene are DFQATT and SNEGSKA (reference sequence). Here the CDR3 DNA reads TGCAGTGCTAGATTTCCAGATACGCAGTATTTT. Translating gives CSARFPDTQYF.

J is TRBJ1-4 and V is TRBV5-1; D unclear. The V gene lost 4 bases and the J gene lost 8 bases, with 18 bases spanning the gap. Germline V gene lookup returns CDR1 SGHRS and CDR2 YFSETQ. This CDR3 region has 15 residues. The CDR3: CASSERRTPGEKLFF. The CDR3 DNA follows: TGCGCCAGCAGCGAACGGAGGACCCCGGGGGAAAAACTGTTTTTT. Full variable domain (remainder filled in from reference TRBV5-1 and TRBJ1-4): KAGVTQTPRYLIKTRGQQVTLSCSPISGHRSVSWYQQTPGQGLQFLFEYFSETQRNKGNFPGRFSGRQFSNSRSEMNVSTLELGDSALYLCASSERRTPGEKLFFGSGTQLSVL.

This clone was recorded once. V is TRBV5-1 and J is TRBJ2-3, with D possibly being TRBD1 or TRBD2 (5 bases each). CDR3 length: 16 amino acids. From germline, CDR1 is SGHRS and CDR2 YFSETQ. Trimming shortened V by 1 base and J by 0 bases, and 12 bases separated the two germline ends. This chain's CDR3 is CASSLSPGPSTDTQYF. DNA of the CDR3: TGCGCCAGCAGCTTGAGTCCGGGGCCTAGCACAGATACGCAGTATTTT.

V usage is TRBV19 and J usage is TRBJ2-1; no definite D call. V dropped 4 bases and J dropped 6 bases, with 16 bases sitting between them. Per the germline V gene, CDR1 is LNHDA and CDR2 is SQIVND (reference sequence). The CDR3 runs to 15 residues. The chain's CDR3 is CASSRSAQTFNEQFF. The CDR3 DNA reads as TGTGCCAGTAGTAGAAGCGCCCAGACGTTCAATGAGCAGTTCTTC.

This sequence joins TRBV28 and TRBJ2-5; D tentatively reads TRBD1 or TRBD2 (5 bases each). Judging by the DNA end, TRBJ2-7 fits better; the J call may be wrong. Germline V gene data show CDR1 as MDHEN and CDR2 as SYDVKM. This CDR3 contains 13 residues. The CDR3 reads CASSFIRGSEQYF. DNA for the CDR3: TGTGCCAGCAGTTTTATCCGGGGCAGCGAGCAGTACTTC.

The chain employs TRBV7-9 and TRBJ1-3; 8 bases fit TRBD1. Germline V gene sequence: CDR1 SEHNR, CDR2 FQNEAQ (reference sequence). The CDR3 spans 17 residues. With 4 bases clipped from V and 3 bases from J, the junction kept 11 bases outside the gene matches. The CDR3, as DNA: TGTGCCAGCAGCTCGGGGAGCAGGGGGCGCGGTGGAAACACCATATATTTT. This encodes CASSSGSRGRGGNTIYF.

The chain recombines TRBV30 with TRBJ1-2; D is possibly TRBD1 (5 bases). The CDR3 spans 14 residues. From germline, CDR1 is GTSNPN and CDR2 SVGIG (reference sequence). Trimming took 0 bases from V and 7 from J, leaving 15 bases between them. The CDR3 spells CAWSVQAGRSGYTF. CDR3 nucleotide sequence: TGTGCCTGGAGTGTACAGGCCGGGCGGAGTGGCTACACCTTC.

The CDR3 loop reads CASSPPMGQGNGEQYF. In DNA form, the CDR3 reads TGTGCCAGCTCACCCCCGATGGGGCAGGGTAACGGCGAGCAGTACTTC. This sequence joins TRBV18 and TRBJ2-7; D might be TRBD1 (5 bases). Trimming removed 3 bases at V and 6 bases at J, with 21 bases between. Germline-derived CDR1 and CDR2 are KGHSH and LQKENI. The CDR3 totals 16 residues.

V gene TRBV7-9 combines with J gene TRBJ2-7; D may be TRBD1 (6 bases). Germline V CDR1 and CDR2: SEHNR, FQNEAQ (reference sequence). Trimming cost V 2 bases and J 5 bases, with 10 bases left between them. This CDR3 comprises 13 residues. CDR3 loop: CASSLLQGHEQYF. CDR3 bases: TGTGCCAGCAGCTTACTACAGGGTCACGAGCAGTACTTC.